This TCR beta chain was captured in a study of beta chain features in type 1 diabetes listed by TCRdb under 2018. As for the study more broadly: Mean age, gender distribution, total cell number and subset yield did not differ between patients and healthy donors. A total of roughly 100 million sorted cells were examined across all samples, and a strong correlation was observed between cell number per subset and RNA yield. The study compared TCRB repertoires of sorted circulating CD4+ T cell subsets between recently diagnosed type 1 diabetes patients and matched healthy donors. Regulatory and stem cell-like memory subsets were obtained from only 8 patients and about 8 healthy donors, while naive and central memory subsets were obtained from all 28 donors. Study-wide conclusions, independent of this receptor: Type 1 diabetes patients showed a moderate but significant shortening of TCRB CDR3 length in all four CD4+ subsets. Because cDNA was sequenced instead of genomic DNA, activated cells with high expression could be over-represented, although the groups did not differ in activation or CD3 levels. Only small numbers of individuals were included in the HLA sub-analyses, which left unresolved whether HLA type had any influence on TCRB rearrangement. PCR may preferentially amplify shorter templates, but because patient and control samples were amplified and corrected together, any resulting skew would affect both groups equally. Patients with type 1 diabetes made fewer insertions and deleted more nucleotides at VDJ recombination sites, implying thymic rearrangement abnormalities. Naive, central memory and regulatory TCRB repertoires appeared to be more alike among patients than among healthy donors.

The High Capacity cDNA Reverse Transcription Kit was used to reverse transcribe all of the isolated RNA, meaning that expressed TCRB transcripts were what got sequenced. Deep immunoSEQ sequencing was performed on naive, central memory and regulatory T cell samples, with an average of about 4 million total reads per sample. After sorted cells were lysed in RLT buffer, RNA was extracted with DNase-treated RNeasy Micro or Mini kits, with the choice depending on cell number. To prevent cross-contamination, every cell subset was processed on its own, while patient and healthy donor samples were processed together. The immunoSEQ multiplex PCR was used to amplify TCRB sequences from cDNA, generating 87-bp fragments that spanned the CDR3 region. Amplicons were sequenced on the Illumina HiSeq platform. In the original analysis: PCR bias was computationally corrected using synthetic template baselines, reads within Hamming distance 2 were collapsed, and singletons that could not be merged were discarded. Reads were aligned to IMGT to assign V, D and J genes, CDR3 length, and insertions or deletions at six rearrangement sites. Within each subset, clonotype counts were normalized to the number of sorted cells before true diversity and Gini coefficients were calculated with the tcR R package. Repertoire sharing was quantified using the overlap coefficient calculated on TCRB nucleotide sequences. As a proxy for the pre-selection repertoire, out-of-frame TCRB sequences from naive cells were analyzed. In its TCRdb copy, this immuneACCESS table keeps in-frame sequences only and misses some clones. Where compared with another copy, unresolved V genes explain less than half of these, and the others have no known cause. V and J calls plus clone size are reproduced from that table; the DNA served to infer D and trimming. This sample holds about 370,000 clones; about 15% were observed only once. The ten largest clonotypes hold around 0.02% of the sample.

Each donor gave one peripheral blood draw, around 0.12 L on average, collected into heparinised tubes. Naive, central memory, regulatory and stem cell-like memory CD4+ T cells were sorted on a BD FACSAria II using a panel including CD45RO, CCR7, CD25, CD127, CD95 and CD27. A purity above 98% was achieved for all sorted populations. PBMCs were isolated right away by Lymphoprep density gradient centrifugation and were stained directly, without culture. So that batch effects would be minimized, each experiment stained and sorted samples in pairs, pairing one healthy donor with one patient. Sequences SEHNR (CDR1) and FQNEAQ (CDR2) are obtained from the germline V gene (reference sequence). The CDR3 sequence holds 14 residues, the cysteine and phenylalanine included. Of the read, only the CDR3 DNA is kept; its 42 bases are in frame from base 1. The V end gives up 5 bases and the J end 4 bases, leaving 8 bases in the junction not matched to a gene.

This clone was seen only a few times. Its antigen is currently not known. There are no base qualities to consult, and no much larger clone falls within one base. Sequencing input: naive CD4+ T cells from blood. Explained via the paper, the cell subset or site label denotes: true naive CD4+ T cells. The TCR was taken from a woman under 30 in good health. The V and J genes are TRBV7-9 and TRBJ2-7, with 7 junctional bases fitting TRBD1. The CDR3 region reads CASSLRQGVYEQYF. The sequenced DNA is TGTGCCAGCAGCCTCCGGCAGGGGGTATACGAGCAGTACTTC. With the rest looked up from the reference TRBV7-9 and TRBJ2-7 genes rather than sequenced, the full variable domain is DTGVSQNPRHKITKRGQNVTFRCDPISEHNRLYWYRQTLGQGPEFLTYFQNEAQLEKSRLLSDRFSAERPKGSFSTLEIQRTEQGDSAMYLCASSLRQGVYEQYFGPGTRLTVT.